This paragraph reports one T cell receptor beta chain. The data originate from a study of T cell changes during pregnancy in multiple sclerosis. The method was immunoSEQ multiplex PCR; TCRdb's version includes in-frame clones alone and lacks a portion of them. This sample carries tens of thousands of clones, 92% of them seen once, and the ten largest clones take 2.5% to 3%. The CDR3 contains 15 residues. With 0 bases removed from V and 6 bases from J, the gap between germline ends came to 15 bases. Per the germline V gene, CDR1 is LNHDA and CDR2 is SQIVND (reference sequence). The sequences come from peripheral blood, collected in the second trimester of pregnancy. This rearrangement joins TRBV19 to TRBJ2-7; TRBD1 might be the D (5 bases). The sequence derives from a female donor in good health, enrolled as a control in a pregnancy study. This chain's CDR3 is CASSIEGPSPGEQYF. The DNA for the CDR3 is TGTGCCAGTAGTATAGAGGGGCCATCCCCAGGCGAGCAGTACTTC.